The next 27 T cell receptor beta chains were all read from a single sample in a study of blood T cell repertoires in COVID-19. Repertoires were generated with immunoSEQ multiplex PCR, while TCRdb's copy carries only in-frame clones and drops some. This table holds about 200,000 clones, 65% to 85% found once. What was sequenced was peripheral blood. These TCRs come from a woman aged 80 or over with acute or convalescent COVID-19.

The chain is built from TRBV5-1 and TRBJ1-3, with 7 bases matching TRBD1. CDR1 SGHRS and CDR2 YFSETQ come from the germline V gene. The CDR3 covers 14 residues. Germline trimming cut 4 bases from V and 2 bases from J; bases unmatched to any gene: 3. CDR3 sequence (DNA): TGCGCCAGCAGCAATACAGGGGCTGGAAACACCATATATTTT. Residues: CASSNTGAGNTIYF.

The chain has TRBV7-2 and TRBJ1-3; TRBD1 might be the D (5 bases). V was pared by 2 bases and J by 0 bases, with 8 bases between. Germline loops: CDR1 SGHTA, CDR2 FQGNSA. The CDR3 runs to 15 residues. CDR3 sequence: CASSLQGVSGNTIYF. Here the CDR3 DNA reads TGTGCCAGCAGCTTACAGGGCGTCTCTGGAAACACCATATATTTT.

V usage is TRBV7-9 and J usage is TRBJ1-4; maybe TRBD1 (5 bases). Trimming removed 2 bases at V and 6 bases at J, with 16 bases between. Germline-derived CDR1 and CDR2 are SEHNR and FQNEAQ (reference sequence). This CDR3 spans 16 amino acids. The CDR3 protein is CASSLNPGTAHEKLFF. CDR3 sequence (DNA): TGTGCCAGCAGCTTAAACCCCGGGACTGCGCATGAAAAACTGTTTTTT.

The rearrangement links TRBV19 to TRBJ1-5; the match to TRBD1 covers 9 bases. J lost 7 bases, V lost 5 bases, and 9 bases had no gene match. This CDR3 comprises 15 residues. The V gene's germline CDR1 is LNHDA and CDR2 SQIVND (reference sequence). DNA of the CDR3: TGTGCCAGTAGTGATACGGGACAGGGAGGCCAGCCCCAGCATTTT. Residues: CASSDTGQGGQPQHF.

The CDR3 DNA follows: TGCGCCAGCAGCCGGGACAATCAAGAGACCCAGTACTTC. This sequence encodes CASSRDNQETQYF. The V call is TRBV5-1, the J call TRBJ2-5; possible D gene TRBD1, 6 bases. Deletions cut 4 bases from V and 2 bases from J, with 9 bases between. The CDR3 length is 13 residues. Per the germline V gene, CDR1 is SGHRS and CDR2 is YFSETQ. The whole variable domain, remainder taken from reference TRBV5-1 and TRBJ2-5, is KAGVTQTPRYLIKTRGQQVTLSCSPISGHRSVSWYQQTPGQGLQFLFEYFSETQRNKGNFPGRFSGRQFSNSRSEMNVSTLELGDSALYLCASSRDNQETQYFGPGTRLLVL.

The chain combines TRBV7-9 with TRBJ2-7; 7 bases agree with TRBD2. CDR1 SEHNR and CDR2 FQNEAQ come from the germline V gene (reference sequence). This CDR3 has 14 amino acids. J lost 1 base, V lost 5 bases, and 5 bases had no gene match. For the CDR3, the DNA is TGTGCCAGCAGCCCTAGCGGAATTTCCTACGAGCAGTACTTC. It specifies CASSPSGISYEQYF.

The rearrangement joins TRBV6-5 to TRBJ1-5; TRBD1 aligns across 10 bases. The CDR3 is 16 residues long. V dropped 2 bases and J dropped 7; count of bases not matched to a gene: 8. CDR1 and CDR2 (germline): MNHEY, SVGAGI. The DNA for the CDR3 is TGTGCCAGCAGTTACCCGGGACAGGGGATTCGGCAGCCCCAGCATTTT. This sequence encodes CASSYPGQGIRQPQHF.

The chain's CDR3 is CASSNRGTLTDTQYF. CDR3 bases: TGTGCCAGCAGCAACAGGGGGACTCTCACAGATACGCAGTATTTT. The rearrangement joins TRBV3-1 (or the pseudogene TRBV3-2) to TRBJ2-3, with 8 bases fitting TRBD1. Germline trimming cut 5 bases from V and 2 bases from J; bases unmatched to any gene: 6. Germline V gene sequence: CDR1 LGHDT, CDR2 YNNKEL (reference sequence). This CDR3 contains 15 residues.

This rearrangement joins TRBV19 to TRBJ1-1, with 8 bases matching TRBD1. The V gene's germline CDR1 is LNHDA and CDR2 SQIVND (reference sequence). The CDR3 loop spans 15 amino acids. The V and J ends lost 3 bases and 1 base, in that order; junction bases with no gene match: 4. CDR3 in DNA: TGTGCCAGTAGTATTCAGGGGGCAGCGAACACTGAAGCTTTCTTT. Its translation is CASSIQGAANTEAFF. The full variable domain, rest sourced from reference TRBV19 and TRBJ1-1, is DGGITQSPKYLFRKEGQNVTLSCEQNLNHDAMYWYRQDPGQGLRLIYYSQIVNDFQKGDIAEGYSVSREKKESFPLTVTSAQKNPTAFYLCASSIQGAANTEAFFGQGTRLTVV.

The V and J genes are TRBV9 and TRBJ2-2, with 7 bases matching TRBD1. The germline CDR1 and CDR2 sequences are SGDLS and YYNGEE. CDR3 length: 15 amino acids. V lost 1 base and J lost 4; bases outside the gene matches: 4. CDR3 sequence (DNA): TGTGCCAGCAGCGTACCCGGGACAGCCACCGGGGAGCTGTTTTTT. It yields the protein CASSVPGTATGELFF.

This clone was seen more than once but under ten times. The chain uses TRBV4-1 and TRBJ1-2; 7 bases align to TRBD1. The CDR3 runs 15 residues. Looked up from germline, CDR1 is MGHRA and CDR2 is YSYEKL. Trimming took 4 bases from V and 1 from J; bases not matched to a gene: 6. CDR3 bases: TGCGCCAGCAGCCCCGGGGCAGGGGGTAACTATGGCTACACCTTC. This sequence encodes CASSPGAGGNYGYTF.

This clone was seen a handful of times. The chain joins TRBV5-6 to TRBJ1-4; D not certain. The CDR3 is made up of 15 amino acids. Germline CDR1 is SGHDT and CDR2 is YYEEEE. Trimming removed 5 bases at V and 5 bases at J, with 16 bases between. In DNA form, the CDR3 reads TGTGCCAGCAGTTTCGCGGTTGGCGGGAATGAAAAACTGTTTTTT. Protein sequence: CASSFAVGGNEKLFF.

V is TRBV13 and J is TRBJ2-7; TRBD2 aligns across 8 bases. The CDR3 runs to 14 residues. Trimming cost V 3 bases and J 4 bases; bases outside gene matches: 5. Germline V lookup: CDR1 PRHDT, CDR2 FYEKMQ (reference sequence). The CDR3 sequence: CASSFPGGRYEQYF. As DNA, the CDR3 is TGTGCCAGCAGCTTCCCGGGGGGGCGATACGAGCAGTACTTC.

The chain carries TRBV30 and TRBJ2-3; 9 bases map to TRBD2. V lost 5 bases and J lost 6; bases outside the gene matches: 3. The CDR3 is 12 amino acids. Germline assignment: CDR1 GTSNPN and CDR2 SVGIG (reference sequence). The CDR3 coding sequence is TGTGCCTGGGAAGCGGGAGGCGATACGCAGTATTTT. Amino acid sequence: CAWEAGGDTQYF.

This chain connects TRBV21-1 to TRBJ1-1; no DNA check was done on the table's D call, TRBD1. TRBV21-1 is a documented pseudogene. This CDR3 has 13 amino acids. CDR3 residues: CASSEQGNTEAFF. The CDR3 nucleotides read TGTGCCAGCAGCGAACAGGGGAACACTGAAGCTTTCTTT.

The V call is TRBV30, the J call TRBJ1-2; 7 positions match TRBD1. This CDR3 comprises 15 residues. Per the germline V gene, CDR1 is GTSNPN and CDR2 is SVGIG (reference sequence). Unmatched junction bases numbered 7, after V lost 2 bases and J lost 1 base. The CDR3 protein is CAWSPDDRVNYGYTF. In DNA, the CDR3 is TGTGCCTGGAGTCCAGACGACAGGGTTAACTATGGCTACACCTTC.

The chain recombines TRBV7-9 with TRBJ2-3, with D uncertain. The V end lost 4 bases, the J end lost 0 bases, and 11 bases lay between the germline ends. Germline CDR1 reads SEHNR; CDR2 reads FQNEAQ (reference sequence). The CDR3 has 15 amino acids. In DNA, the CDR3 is TGTGCCAGCAGCTCAGTCGGTAGCAGCACAGATACGCAGTATTTT. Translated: CASSSVGSSTDTQYF.

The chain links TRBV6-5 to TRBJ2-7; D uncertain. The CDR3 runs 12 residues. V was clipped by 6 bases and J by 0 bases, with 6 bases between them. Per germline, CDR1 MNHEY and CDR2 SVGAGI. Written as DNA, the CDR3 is TGTGCCAGCAGCGCCAGCTCCTACGAGCAGTACTTC. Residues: CASSASSYEQYF.

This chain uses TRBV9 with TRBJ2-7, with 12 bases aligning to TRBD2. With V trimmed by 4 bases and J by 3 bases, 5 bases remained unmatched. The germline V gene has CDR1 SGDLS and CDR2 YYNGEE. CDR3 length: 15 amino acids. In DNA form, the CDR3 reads TGTGCCAGCAGCCCCCAACTAGCGGGGGGCTACGAGCAGTACTTC. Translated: CASSPQLAGGYEQYF.

The CDR3 region has the DNA TGTGCCAGCAGTACTAGGACAGGGGATAATGGCTACACCTTC. Residues: CASSTRTGDNGYTF. The chain has TRBV6-5 and TRBJ1-2, with TRBD1 matching over 9 bases. This CDR3 has 14 residues. After removal of 5 bases from V and 6 bases from J, the junction contained 7 bases not matched to a gene. From germline, CDR1 is MNHEY and CDR2 SVGAGI.

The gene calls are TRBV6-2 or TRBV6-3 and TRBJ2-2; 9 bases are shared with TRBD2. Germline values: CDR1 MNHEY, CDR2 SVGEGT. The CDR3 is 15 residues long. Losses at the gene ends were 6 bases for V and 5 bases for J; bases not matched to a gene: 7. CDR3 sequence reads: CASSPRLAGTGELFF. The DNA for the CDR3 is TGTGCCAGCAGCCCCCGGCTAGCGGGAACCGGGGAGCTGTTTTTT.

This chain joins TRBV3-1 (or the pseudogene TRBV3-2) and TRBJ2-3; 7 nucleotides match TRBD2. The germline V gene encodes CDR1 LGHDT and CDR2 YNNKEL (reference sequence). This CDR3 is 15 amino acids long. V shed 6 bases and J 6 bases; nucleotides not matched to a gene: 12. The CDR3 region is CASSRAAGVPDTQYF. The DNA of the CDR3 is TGTGCCAGCAGTCGGGCGGCGGGAGTCCCCGATACGCAGTATTTT.

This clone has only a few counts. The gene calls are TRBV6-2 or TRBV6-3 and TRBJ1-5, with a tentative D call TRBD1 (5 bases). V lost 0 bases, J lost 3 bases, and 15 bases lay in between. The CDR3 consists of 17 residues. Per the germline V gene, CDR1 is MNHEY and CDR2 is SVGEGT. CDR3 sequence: CASSYSGGGPYNQPQHF. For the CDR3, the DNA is TGTGCCAGCAGTTACTCCGGCGGGGGACCTTACAATCAGCCCCAGCATTTT.

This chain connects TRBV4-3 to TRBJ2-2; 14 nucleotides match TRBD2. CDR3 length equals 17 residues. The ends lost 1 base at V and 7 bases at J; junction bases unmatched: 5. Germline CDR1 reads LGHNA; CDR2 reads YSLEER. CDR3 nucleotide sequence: TGCGCCAGCAGCCAAGGCCCGACTAGCGGGGGGGTCGGGGAGCTGTTTTTT. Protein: CASSQGPTSGGVGELFF.

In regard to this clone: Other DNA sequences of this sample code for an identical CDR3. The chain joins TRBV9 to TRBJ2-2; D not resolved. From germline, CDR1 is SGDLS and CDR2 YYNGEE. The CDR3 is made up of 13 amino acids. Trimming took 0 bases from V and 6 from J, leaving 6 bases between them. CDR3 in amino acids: CASSVAGSGELFF. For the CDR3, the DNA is TGTGCCAGCAGCGTAGCAGGCTCCGGGGAGCTGTTTTTT.

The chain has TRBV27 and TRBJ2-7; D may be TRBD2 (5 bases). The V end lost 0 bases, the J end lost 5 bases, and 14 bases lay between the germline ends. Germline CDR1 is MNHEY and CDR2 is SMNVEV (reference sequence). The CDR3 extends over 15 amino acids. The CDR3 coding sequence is TGTGCCAGCAGTTTATCGCGGGCGACTGAGAACGAGCAGTACTTC. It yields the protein CASSLSRATENEQYF.

In DNA form, the CDR3 reads TGTGCCAGCAGCCTCCGACAGCAAACTAATGAAAAACTGTTTTTT. Amino acid sequence: CASSLRQQTNEKLFF. The chain joins TRBV3-1 (or the pseudogene TRBV3-2) to TRBJ1-4, with TRBD1 as a possible D gene (5 bases). The V end was cut by 4 bases, the J end by 1 base, with 10 bases between. Per the germline V gene, CDR1 is LGHDT and CDR2 is YNNKEL (reference sequence). This CDR3 spans 15 amino acids.